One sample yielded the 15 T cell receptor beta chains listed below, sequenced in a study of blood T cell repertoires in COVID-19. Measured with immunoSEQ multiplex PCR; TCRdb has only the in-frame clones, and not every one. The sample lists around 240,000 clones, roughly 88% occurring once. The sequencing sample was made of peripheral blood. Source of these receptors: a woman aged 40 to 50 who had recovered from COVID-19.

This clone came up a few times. The CDR3, as DNA: TGTGCCAGCAGTTACCGACCCGGGGGGGCCGGCACCGGGGAGCTGTTTTTT. Residues: CASSYRPGGAGTGELFF. The chain is built from TRBV6-2 or TRBV6-3 and TRBJ2-2; 8 nucleotides align to TRBD2. V gave up 2 bases and J gave up 4 bases; unmatched junction bases: 9. CDR1 MNHEY and CDR2 SVGEGT come from the germline V gene. There are 17 residues in the CDR3.

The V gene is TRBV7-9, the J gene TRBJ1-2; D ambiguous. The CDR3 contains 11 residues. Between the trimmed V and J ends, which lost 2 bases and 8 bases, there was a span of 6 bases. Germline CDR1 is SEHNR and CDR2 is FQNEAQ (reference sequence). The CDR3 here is CASSLTEGYTF. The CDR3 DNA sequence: TGTGCCAGCAGCTTAACGGAGGGCTACACCTTC. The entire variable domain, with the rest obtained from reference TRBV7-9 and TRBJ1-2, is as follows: DTGVSQNPRHKITKRGQNVTFRCDPISEHNRLYWYRQTLGQGPEFLTYFQNEAQLEKSRLLSDRFSAERPKGSFSTLEIQRTEQGDSAMYLCASSLTEGYTFGSGTRLTVV.

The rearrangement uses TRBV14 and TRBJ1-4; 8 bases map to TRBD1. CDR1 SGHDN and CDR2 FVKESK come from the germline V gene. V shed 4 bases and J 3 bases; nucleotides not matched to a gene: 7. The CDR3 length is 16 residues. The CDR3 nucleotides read TGTGCCAGCAGCCTGAATGGGGGACAGGCTAATGAAAAACTGTTTTTT. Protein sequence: CASSLNGGQANEKLFF.

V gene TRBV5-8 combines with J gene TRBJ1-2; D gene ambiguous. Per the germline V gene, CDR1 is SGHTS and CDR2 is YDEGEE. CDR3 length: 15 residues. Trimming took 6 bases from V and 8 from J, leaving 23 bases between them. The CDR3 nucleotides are TGTGCCAGCATCCCCCTTTGGAGGGAGGCCCGGGGCTACACCTTC. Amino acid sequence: CASIPLWREARGYTF.

The CDR3 region is CASSPGQFNQPQHF. CDR3 in DNA: TGTGCCAGCAGCCCCGGACAGTTCAATCAGCCCCAGCATTTT. The chain employs TRBV28 and TRBJ1-5; D might be TRBD1 (6 bases). V gave up 6 bases and J gave up 3 bases, with 12 bases separating them. The CDR3 has 14 amino acids. The germline V gene encodes CDR1 MDHEN and CDR2 SYDVKM.

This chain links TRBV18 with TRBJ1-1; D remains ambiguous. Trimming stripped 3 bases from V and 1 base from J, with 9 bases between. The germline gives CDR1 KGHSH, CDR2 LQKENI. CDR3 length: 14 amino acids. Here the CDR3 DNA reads TGTGCCAGCTCACCGACACAGACGAACACTGAAGCTTTCTTT. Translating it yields CASSPTQTNTEAFF. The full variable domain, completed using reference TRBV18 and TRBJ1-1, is NAGVMQNPRHLVRRRGQEARLRCSPMKGHSHVYWYRQLPEEGLKFMVYLQKENIIDESGMPKERFSAEFPKEGPSILRIQQVVRGDSAAYFCASSPTQTNTEAFFGQGTRLTVV.

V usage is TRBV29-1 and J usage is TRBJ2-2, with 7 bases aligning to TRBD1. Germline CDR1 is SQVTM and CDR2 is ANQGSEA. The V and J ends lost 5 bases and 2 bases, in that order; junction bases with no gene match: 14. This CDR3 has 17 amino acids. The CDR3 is CSVSSTTGVLNTGELFF. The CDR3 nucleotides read TGCAGCGTTAGTTCGACAACAGGGGTGTTAAACACCGGGGAGCTGTTTTTT.

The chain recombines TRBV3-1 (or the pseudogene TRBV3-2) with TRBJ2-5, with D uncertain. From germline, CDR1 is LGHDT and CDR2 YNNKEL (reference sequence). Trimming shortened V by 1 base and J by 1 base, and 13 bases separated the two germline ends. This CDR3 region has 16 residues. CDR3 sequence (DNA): TGTGCCAGCAGCCAAGGTACGGGTAGCCCCCAAGAGACCCAGTACTTC. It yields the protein CASSQGTGSPQETQYF.

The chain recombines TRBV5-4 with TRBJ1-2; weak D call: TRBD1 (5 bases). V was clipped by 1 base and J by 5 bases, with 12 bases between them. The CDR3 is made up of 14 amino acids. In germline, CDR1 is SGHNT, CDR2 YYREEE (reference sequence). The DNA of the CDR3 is TGTGCCAGCAGCTTGAGAGGGGAGGGGTATGGCTACACCTTC. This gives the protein CASSLRGEGYGYTF.

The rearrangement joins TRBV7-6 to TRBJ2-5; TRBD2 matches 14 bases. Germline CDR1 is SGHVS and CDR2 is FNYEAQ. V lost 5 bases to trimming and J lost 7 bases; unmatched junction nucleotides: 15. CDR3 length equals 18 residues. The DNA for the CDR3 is TGTGCCAGCAGCCGCGGGACTAGCGGGGGCCAGGACGTATGGACCCAGTACTTC. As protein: CASSRGTSGGQDVWTQYF.

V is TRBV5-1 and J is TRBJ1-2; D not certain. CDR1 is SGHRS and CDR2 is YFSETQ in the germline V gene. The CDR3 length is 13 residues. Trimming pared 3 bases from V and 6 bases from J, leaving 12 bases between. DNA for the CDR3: TGCGCCAGCAGCTCGCACGTCGGGGATGGCTACACCTTC. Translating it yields CASSSHVGDGYTF.

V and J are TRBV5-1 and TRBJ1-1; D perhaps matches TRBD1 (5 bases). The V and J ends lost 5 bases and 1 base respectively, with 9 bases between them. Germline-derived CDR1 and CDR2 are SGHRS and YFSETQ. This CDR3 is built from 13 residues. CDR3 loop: CASSSTENTEAFF. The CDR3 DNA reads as TGCGCCAGCAGTTCGACAGAGAACACTGAAGCTTTCTTT.

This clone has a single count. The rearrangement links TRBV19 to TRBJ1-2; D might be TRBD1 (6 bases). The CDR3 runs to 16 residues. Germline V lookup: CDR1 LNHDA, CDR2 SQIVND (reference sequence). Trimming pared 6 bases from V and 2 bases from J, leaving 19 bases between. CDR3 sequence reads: CASSAHYRDRNYGYTF. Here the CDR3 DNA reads TGTGCCAGTAGCGCCCATTACAGGGACCGAAACTATGGCTACACCTTC.

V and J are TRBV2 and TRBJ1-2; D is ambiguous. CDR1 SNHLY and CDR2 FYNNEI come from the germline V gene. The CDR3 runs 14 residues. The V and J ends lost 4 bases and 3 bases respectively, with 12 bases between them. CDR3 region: CASSGAIRDYGYTF. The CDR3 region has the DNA TGTGCCAGCAGTGGAGCCATTCGGGACTATGGCTACACCTTC.

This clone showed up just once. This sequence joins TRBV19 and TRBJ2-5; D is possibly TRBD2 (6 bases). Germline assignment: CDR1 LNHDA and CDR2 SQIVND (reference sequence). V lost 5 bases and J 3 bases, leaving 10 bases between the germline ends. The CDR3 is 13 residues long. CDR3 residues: CASSSGDKETQYF. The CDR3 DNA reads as TGTGCCAGTAGTTCGGGGGATAAAGAGACCCAGTACTTC.